This TCR beta chain appears in the sequencing data of a study of blood T cell repertoires in COVID-19. The ends were cut back, 8 bases at V and 7 bases at J, with 18 bases in the middle. CDR1 is MDHEN, CDR2 SYDVKM, per germline. The CDR3 spans 14 residues. Individuals aged 18 to 89 years were recruited from some 26 US areas. This table comes from immunoSEQ multiplex PCR, and its TCRdb copy is limited to in-frame clones, with some not included. The sample shows a few hundred thousand clones, 70% to 90% of them seen only once. The chain has TRBV28 and TRBJ1-5, with a possible D match to TRBD1 (6 bases). Sequenced sample: PBMCs or T cells enriched from blood (not recorded which). The sequence was obtained from a woman aged 35 to 49 with acute COVID-19. Here the CDR3 reads CASAPTGRSQPQHF. The DNA of the CDR3 is TGTGCCAGCGCGCCGACAGGTCGGAGCCAGCCCCAGCATTTT.